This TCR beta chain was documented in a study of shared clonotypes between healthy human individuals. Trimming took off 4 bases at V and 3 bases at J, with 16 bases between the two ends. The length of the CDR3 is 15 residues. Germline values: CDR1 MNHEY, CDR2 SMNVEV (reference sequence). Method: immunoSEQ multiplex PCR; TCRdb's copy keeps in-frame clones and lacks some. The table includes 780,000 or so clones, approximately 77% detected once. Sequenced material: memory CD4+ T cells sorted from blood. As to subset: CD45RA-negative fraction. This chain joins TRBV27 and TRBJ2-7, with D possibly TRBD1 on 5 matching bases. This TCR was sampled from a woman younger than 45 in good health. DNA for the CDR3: TGTGCCAGCAGTTCATGGTCCTCAGGGATCTACGAGCAGTACTTC. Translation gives CASSSWSSGIYEQYF.